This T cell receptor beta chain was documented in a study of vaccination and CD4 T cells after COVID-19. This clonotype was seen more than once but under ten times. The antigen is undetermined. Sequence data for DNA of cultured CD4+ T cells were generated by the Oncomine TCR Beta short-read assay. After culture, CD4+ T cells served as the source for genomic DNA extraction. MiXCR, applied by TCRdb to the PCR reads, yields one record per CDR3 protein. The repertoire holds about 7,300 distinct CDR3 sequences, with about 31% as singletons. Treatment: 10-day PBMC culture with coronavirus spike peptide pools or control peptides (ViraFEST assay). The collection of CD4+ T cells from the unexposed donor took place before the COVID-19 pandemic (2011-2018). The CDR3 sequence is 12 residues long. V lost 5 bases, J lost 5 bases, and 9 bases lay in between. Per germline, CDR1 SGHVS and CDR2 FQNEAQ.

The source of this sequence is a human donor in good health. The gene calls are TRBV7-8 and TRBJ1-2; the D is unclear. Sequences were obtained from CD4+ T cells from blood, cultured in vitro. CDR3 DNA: TGTGCCAGCAGCGGCCGGGATTATGGCTACACCTTC. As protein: CASSGRDYGYTF.